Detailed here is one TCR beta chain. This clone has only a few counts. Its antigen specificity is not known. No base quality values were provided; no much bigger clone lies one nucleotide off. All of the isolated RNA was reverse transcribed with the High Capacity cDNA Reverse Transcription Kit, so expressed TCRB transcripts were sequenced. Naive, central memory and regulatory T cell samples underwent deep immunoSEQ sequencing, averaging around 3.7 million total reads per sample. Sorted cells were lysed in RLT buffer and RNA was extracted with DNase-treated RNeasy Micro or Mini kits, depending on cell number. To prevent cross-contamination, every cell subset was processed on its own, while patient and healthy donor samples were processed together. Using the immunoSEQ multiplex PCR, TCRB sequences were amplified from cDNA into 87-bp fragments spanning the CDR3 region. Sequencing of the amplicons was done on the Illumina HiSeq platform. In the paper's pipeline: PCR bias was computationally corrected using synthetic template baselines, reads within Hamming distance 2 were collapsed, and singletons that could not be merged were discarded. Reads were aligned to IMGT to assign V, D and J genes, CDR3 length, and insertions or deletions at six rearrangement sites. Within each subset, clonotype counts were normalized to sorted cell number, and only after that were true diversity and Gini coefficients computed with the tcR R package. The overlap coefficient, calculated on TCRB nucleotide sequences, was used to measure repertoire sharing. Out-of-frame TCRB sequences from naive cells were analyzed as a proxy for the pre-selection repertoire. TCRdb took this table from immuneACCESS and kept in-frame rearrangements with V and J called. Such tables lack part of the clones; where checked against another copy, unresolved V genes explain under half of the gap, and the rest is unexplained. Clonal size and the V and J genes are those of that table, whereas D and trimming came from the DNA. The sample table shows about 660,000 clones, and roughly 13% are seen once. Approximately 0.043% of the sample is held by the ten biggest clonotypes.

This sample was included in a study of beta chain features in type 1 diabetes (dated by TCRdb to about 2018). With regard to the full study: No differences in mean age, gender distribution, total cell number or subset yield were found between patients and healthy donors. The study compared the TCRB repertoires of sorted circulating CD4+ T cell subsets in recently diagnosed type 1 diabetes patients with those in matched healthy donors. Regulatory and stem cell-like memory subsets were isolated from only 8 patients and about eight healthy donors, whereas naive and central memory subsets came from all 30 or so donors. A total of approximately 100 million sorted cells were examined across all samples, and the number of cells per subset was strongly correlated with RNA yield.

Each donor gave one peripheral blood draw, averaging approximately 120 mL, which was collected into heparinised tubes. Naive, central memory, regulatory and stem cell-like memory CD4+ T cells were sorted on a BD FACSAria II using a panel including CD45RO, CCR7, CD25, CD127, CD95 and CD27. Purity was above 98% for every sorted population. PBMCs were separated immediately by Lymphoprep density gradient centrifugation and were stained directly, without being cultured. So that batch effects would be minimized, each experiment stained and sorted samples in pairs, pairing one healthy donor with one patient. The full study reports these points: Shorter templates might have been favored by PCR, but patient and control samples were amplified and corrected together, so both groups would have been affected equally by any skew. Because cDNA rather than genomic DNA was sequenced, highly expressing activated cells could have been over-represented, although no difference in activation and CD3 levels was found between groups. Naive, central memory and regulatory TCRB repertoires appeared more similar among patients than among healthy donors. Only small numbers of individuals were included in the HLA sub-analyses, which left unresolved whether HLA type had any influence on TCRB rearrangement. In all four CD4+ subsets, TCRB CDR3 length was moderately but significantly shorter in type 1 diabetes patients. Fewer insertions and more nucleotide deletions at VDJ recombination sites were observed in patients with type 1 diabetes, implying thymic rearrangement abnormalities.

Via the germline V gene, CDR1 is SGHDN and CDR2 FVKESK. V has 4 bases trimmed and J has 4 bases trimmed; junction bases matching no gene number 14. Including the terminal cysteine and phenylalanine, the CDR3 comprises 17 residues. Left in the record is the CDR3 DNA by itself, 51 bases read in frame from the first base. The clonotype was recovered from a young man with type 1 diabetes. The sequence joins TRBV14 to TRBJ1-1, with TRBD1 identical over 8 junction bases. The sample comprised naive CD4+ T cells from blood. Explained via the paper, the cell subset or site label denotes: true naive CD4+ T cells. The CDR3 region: CASSPRLGQGSSTEAFF. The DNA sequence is TGTGCCAGCAGCCCACGACTCGGACAGGGATCGAGCACTGAAGCTTTCTTT.